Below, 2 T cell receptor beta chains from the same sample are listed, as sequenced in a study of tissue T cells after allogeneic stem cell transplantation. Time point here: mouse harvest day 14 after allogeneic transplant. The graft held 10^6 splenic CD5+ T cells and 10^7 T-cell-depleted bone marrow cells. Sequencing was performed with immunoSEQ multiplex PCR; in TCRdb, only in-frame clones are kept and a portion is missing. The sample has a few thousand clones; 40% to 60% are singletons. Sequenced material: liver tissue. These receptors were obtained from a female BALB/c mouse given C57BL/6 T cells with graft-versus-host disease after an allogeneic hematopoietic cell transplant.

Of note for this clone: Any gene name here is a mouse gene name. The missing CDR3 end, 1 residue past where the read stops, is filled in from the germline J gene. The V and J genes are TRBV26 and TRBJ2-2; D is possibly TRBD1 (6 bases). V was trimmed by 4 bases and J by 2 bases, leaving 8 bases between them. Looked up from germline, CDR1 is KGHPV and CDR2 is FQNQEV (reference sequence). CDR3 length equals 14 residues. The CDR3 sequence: CASSPGQNTGQLYF. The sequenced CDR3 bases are TGTGCCAGCAGTCCCGGACAGAACACCGGGCAGCTCTAC.

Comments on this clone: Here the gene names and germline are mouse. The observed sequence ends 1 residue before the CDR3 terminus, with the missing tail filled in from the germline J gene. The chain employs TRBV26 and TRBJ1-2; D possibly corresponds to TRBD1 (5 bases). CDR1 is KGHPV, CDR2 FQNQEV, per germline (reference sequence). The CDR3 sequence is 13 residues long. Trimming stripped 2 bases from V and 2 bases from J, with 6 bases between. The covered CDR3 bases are TGTGCCAGCAGTCTGGGGGGGAACTCCGACTACACC. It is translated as CASSLGGNSDYT. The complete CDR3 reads CASSLGGNSDYTF.